Below are 2 T cell receptor beta chains sequenced from a single sample in a study of control samples from healthy donors and cancer patients. Here immunoSEQ multiplex PCR was the method, and the copy in TCRdb shows in-frame clones only, minus some. Of approximately 100,000 clones in the sample, 75% to 90% were seen once. What was sequenced was blood. The receptor source for this set is a woman aged 45 to 65 in good health.

The rearrangement joins TRBV24-1 to TRBJ2-6, with D perhaps given as TRBD1 or TRBD2 (5 bases each). The germline V and J ends were trimmed by 5 bases and 0 bases, with 13 bases remaining between them. The CDR3 is made up of 17 amino acids. The germline CDR1 and CDR2 sequences are KGHDR and SFDVKD. The CDR3 DNA sequence: TGTGCCACCAGTGGGGGGATAGACCTCTCTGGGGCCAACGTCCTGACTTTC. Protein: CATSGGIDLSGANVLTF.

CDR3 sequence (DNA): TGTGCCAGTAGTAAAAGGACAGGGAACGAGCAGTACTTC. Its translation: CASSKRTGNEQYF. The gene calls are TRBV19 and TRBJ2-7; 8 bases fit TRBD1. The CDR3 is made up of 13 amino acids. The junction had 4 bases not matched to a gene; V was cut back by 4 bases and J by 5 bases. CDR1 LNHDA and CDR2 SQIVND come from the germline V gene (reference sequence).